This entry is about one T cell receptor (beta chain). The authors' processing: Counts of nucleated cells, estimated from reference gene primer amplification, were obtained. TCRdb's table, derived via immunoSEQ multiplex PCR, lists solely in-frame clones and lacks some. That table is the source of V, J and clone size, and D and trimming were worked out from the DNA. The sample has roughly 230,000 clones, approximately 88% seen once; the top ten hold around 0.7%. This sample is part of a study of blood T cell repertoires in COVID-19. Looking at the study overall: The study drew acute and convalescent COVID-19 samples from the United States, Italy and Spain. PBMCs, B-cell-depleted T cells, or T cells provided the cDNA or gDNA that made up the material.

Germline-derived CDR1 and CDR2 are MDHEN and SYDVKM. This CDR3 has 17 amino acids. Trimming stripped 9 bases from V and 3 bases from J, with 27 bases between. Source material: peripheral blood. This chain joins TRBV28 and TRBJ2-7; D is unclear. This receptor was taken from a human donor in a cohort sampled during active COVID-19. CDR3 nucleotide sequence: TGTGCCAGACGACGAGGCAGCGTCCTACCATCCGACTACGAGCAGTACTTC. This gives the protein CARRRGSVLPSDYEQYF.